One sample yielded the 16 T cell receptor beta chains listed below, sequenced in a study of blood T cell repertoires in COVID-19. Data came from immunoSEQ multiplex PCR; TCRdb stores just in-frame clones and leaves some out. Of about 270,000 clones in the sample, roughly 84% were seen once. Sequencing was carried out using peripheral blood. These receptors all come from a woman aged 18-29 years with acute or convalescent COVID-19.

This clone was detected a few times. The chain uses TRBV4-1 and TRBJ2-7, with 9 bases matching TRBD1. J gave up 3 bases and V 0 bases, and 12 bases lay outside the gene matches. Germline CDR1 MGHRA, CDR2 YSYEKL. The CDR3 spans 18 residues. The CDR3 sequence is CASSQDPHSGQGDYEQYF. The CDR3 DNA reads TGCGCCAGCAGCCAAGATCCACACTCGGGACAGGGAGACTACGAGCAGTACTTC.

This clone was seen more than once but under ten times. The chain joins TRBV6-1 to TRBJ2-1; TRBD2 aligns across 16 bases. The CDR3 spans 17 residues. Germline CDR1 reads MNHNS; CDR2 reads SASEGT. Trimming took 3 bases from V and 4 from J; bases not matched to a gene: 3. The CDR3 sequence: CASSDGTSGGGYNEQFF. The CDR3 region has the DNA TGTGCCAGCAGTGACGGGACTAGCGGGGGGGGATACAATGAGCAGTTCTTC.

This clone was seen once. The genes are TRBV9 and TRBJ1-3, with D tentatively TRBD1 (5 bases). Germline CDR1 is SGDLS and CDR2 is YYNGEE. With 3 bases removed from V and 2 bases from J, the gap between germline ends came to 27 bases. This CDR3 spans 20 amino acids. CDR3 sequence reads: CASSESTPGRQGVAGNTIYF. In DNA, the CDR3 is TGTGCCAGCAGCGAAAGCACCCCTGGTCGCCAGGGCGTTGCTGGAAACACCATATATTTT. Looking up the rest from reference TRBV9 and TRBJ1-3 gives the full variable domain: DSGVTQTPKHLITATGQRVTLRCSPRSGDLSVYWYQQSLDQGLQFLIQYYNGEERAKGNILERFSAQQFPDLHSELNLSSLELGDSALYFCASSESTPGRQGVAGNTIYFGEGSWLTVV.

The chain uses TRBV27 and TRBJ1-5; a possible D gene is TRBD1 (6 bases). From germline, CDR1 is MNHEY and CDR2 SMNVEV (reference sequence). Trimming removed 6 bases at V and 6 bases at J, with 21 bases between. This CDR3 spans 16 amino acids. CDR3 nucleotide sequence: TGTGCCAGCAGAAATACAGGGTTTGATAAGAGTCAGCCCCAGCATTTT. Its protein is CASRNTGFDKSQPQHF.

This clone was counted a few times. V is TRBV2 and J is TRBJ2-7, with D perhaps matching TRBD2 (5 bases). The germline gives CDR1 SNHLY, CDR2 FYNNEI. V was clipped by 1 base and J by 4 bases, with 5 bases between them. This CDR3 contains 12 residues. The DNA of the CDR3 is TGTGCCAGCAGTGAAGAGCGGTACGAGCAGTACTTC. Translating it yields CASSEERYEQYF.

The V gene is TRBV5-1, the J gene TRBJ2-1; weak D call: TRBD1 (5 bases). The CDR3 totals 15 residues. Trimming stripped 2 bases from V and 6 bases from J, with 15 bases between. From germline, CDR1 is SGHRS and CDR2 YFSETQ. CDR3 bases: TGCGCCAGCAGCTTTCTAATGACAGATAGCAATGAGCAGTTCTTC. Its translation is CASSFLMTDSNEQFF.

The V gene is TRBV6-5, the J gene TRBJ2-7, with D perhaps TRBD2 (5 bases). Germline CDR1 is MNHEY and CDR2 is SVGAGI. The V and J ends lost 5 bases and 3 bases respectively, with 11 bases between them. This CDR3 is built from 13 residues. The CDR3 nucleotides read TGTGCCAGCAGTCGCGCCGGGATCTACGAGCAGTACTTC. This gives the protein CASSRAGIYEQYF.

The chain employs TRBV7-6 and TRBJ1-2; unclear D gene. V lost 4 bases and J lost 8, with 17 bases in between. Germline V gene lookup returns CDR1 SGHVS and CDR2 FNYEAQ. The CDR3 covers 14 residues. CDR3 in amino acids: CASSSPSEGGGYTF. The CDR3 coding sequence is TGTGCCAGCAGCTCCCCGTCGGAGGGCGGGGGCTACACCTTC.

This chain uses TRBV6-6 with TRBJ2-5, with TRBD2 identical over 7 bases. This CDR3 has 15 residues. The J segment lost 5 bases and the V segment lost 5 bases, leaving 11 bases of the junction unmatched. CDR1 and CDR2 (germline): MNHNY, SVGAGI (reference sequence). The DNA of the CDR3 is TGTGCCAGCAGTCCGCCCAAGTGGGGGGGGGAGACCCAGTACTTC. Amino acids: CASSPPKWGGETQYF.

V gene TRBV6-5 combines with J gene TRBJ1-4; 9 nucleotides match TRBD1. The CDR3 is 15 residues long. J lost 8 bases, V lost 6 bases, and 10 bases had no gene match. Germline-derived CDR1 and CDR2 are MNHEY and SVGAGI. As DNA, the CDR3 is TGTGCCAGCAGACCACAGGGGACAGGGACAGAAAAACTGTTTTTT. It yields the protein CASRPQGTGTEKLFF.

The V gene is TRBV6-5, the J gene TRBJ1-1; D uncertain. V was trimmed by 0 bases and J by 10 bases, leaving 18 bases between them. The CDR3 loop spans 15 amino acids. From germline, CDR1 is MNHEY and CDR2 SVGAGI. CDR3 sequence reads: CASSYSRPGATSAFF. CDR3 in DNA: TGTGCCAGCAGTTACTCGAGACCGGGAGCAACGTCAGCTTTCTTT.

The V gene is TRBV5-1, the J gene TRBJ1-2; a possible D gene is TRBD1 (6 bases). V lost 0 bases, J lost 5 bases, and 14 bases lay in between. Germline V gives CDR1 SGHRS, CDR2 YFSETQ. This CDR3 has 15 residues. CDR3 in amino acids: CASSLEGRGGYGYTF. The CDR3 nucleotides read TGCGCCAGCAGCTTGGAGGGGAGAGGGGGATATGGCTACACCTTC.

This chain joins TRBV5-6 and TRBJ2-7; TRBD2 matches at 10 bases. V trimming: 5 bases; J trimming: 4 bases; junction bases outside the gene matches: 15. The CDR3 has 17 residues. CDR1 SGHDT and CDR2 YYEEEE come from the germline V gene. The CDR3, as DNA: TGTGCCAGCAGATCCTTTAGCTTAGCGGGAGGTCTTTACGAGCAGTACTTC. This encodes CASRSFSLAGGLYEQYF. The variable domain in full, completed from reference TRBV5-6 and TRBJ2-7, reads DAGVTQSPTHLIKTRGQQVTLRCSPKSGHDTVSWYQQALGQGPQFIFQYYEEEERQRGNFPDRFSGHQFPNYSSELNVNALLLGDSALYLCASRSFSLAGGLYEQYFGPGTRLTVT.

V gene TRBV28 combines with J gene TRBJ1-1, with 11 bases matching TRBD1. The CDR3 runs to 17 residues. Germline V gene lookup returns CDR1 MDHEN and CDR2 SYDVKM. Trimming took 5 bases from V and 0 from J; bases not matched to a gene: 8. CDR3 sequence reads: CASSIWDRGIMNTEAFF. The CDR3 DNA sequence: TGTGCCAGCAGTATTTGGGACAGGGGGATCATGAACACTGAAGCTTTCTTT.

This clone was seen a few times. The chain couples TRBV6-2 or TRBV6-3 to TRBJ1-6; no clear D. The V gene lost 0 bases and the J gene lost 15 bases, with 15 bases spanning the gap. Germline V lookup: CDR1 MNHEY, CDR2 SVGEGT. The CDR3 contains 14 residues. As DNA, the CDR3 is TGTGCCAGCAGTTACTCGATGACCGGGTTAAACCTCCACTTT. As protein: CASSYSMTGLNLHF.

The chain is built from TRBV4-2 and TRBJ2-3; 15 nucleotides align to TRBD2. The CDR3 extends over 18 amino acids. Germline loops: CDR1 LGHNA, CDR2 YNFKEQ. Losses at the gene ends were 4 bases for V and 1 base for J; bases not matched to a gene: 6. The CDR3 region has the DNA TGTGCCAGCAGCCGCGGACTAGCGGGAGGGCCCGGCACAGATACGCAGTATTTT. Amino acids: CASSRGLAGGPGTDTQYF.